Given below is one T cell receptor (beta chain) in context. This sample is part of a study of blood T cell repertoires in COVID-19. About the study: Italy, Spain and the United States were the sources of the convalescent and acute COVID-19 samples. In each case, the material was cDNA or gDNA derived from T cells, B-cell-depleted T cells, or PBMCs.

The V end was cut by 2 bases, the J end by 10 bases, with 11 bases between. This CDR3 region has 13 residues. The germline V gene has CDR1 SNHLY and CDR2 FYNNEI. Authors' analysis steps: For nucleated cells, counts were estimated from reference gene primer amplification. The data were produced by immunoSEQ multiplex PCR, yet TCRdb's version contains in-frame clones alone and is incomplete. V, J and clone size were drawn from that table, and D and trimming were deduced from the DNA. Found here are approximately 210,000 clones, 80% to 90% of them singletons; the top ten hold 0.7% to 0.85%. The receptor was derived from an older woman with acute or convalescent COVID-19. The sequencing input was peripheral blood. The chain recombines TRBV2 with TRBJ1-4; a possible D gene is TRBD1 (5 bases). In DNA form, the CDR3 reads TGTGCCAGCAGTGAAAGCCGGCAGGGAAAACTGTTTTTT. Its protein is CASSESRQGKLFF. Combining the CDR3 with reference TRBV2 and TRBJ1-4 gives the whole variable domain EPEVTQTPSHQVTQMGQEVILRCVPISNHLYFYWYRQILGQKVEFLVSFYNNEISEKSEIFDDQFSVERPDGSNFTLKIRSTKLEDSAMYFCASSESRQGKLFFGSGTQLSVL.